Here is one TCR beta chain with its context. Trimming removed 10 bases from V and 0 bases from J, with 9 bases in between. The CDR3 totals 13 residues. CDR1 and CDR2 (germline): LNHDA, SQIVND (reference sequence). The sample originates from a study of human T cells and chemical hapten exposure. The study's library attached unique molecular identifiers to single cDNA molecules. TCRdb reprocessed the RACE reads with MiXCR, giving one entry per CDR3 protein. The profile shows about 87,000 distinct CDR3 sequences, around 9.6% of them singletons. Regarding time point: pre-sensitization, week 0. Treatment of the sample: therapeutic diphenylcyclopropenone sensitization with weekly scalp DPC.

This rearrangement joins TRBV19 to TRBJ2-2; a weak D match, TRBD1 (7 bases). The source was whole blood, collected in connection with sensitization to the hapten diphenylcyclopropenone (DPC). The TCR sequence derives from a woman in her thirties or forties with alopecia areata. Some clones in this sample may be carry-over from other donors' samples. The CDR3 region is CATRGANTGELFF. In nucleotides, the CDR3 is TGTGCCACCAGGGGGGCGAACACCGGGGAGCTGTTTTTT.